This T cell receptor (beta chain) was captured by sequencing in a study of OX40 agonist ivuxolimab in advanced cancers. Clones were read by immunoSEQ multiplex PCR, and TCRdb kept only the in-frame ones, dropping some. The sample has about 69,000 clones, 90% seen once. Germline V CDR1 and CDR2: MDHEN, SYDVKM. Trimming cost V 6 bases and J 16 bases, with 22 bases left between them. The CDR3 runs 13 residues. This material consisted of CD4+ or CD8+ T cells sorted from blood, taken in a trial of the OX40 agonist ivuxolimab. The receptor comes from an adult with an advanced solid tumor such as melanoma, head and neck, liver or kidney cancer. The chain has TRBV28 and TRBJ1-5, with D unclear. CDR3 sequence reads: CASRENSGQTVHF. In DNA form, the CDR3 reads TGTGCCAGCAGGGAGAACTCGGGCCAGACGGTACATTTT. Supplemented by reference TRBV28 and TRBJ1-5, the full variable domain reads DVKVTQSSRYLVKRTGEKVFLECVQDMDHENMFWYRQDPGLGLRLIYFSYDVKMKEKGDIPEGYSVSREKKERFSLILESASTNQTSMYLCASRENSGQTVHFGDGTRLSIL.